This entry is about one T cell receptor beta chain. Trimming took 4 bases from V and 13 from J; bases not matched to a gene: 13. Per germline, CDR1 SGHRS and CDR2 YFSETQ. This CDR3 spans 15 amino acids. PCR involved 60 Vbeta and 13 Jbeta primers. Repertoires were generated with immunoSEQ multiplex PCR, while TCRdb's copy carries only in-frame clones and drops some. The data contain roughly 160,000 clones, roughly 77% of them seen just once; the ten biggest clones take up around 3.4%. This specimen comes from a study of cytomegalovirus exposure and HLA in healthy donors. The source of this sequence is a man aged 30 to 45 in good health and CMV-seropositive. The sample taken for sequencing was PBMCs. This sequence joins TRBV5-1 and TRBJ2-1, with 11 bases matching TRBD2. For the CDR3, the DNA is TGCGCCAGCAGCCTTTCGACTAGCGGGGAGGCCCCCCAGTTCTTC. This translates into CASSLSTSGEAPQFF.